This T cell receptor (beta chain) was documented in a study of T-cell memory formation after mild COVID-19. Findings and caveats of the study: Chiefly within CM and EM were the contracting CD4+ clones; CD8+ ones were within EMRA. Contracting clones from day 15 to 85 had balanced CD4/CD8; later expanders favoured CD4+.

TCRdb itself ran the 5' RACE reads through MiXCR, one entry per CDR3 protein. The sample yields about 140,000 distinct CDR3 sequences, 14% seen once. The germline V gene has CDR1 KGHDR and CDR2 SFDVKD. Germline trimming cut 2 bases from V and 5 bases from J; bases unmatched to any gene: 10. This CDR3 comprises 17 residues. About this clonotype: Its antigen is undetermined.

This clonotype was obtained from an adult woman who had mild COVID-19 (a few samples of this study predate the infection). Cell type and time point are not known. The sequencing input was PBMCs or a T cell subset sorted from them (not recorded which). The J gene is TRBJ2-1, the V gene TRBV24-1, with TRBD1 matching over 8 bases. The CDR3 loop reads CATSDSFGGTGHNEQFF. CDR3 sequence (DNA): TGTGCCACCAGTGATTCTTTTGGGGGGACAGGTCACAATGAGCAGTTCTTC.